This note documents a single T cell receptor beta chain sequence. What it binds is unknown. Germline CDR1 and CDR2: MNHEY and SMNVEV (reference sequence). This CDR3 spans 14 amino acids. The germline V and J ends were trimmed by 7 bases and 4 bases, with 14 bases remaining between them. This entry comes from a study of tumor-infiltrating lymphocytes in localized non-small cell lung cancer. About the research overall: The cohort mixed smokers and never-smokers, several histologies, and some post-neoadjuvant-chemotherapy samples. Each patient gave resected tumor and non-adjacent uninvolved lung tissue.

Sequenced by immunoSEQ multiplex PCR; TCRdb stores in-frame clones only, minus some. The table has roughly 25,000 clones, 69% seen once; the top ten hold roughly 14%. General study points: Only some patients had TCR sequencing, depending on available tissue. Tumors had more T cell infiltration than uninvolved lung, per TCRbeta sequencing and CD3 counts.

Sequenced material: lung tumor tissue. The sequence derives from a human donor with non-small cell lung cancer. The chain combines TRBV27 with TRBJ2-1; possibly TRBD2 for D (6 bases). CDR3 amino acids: CASTRDSRYNEQFF. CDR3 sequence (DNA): TGTGCCAGCACCCGGGACTCGAGGTACAATGAGCAGTTCTTC.